This paragraph covers one T cell receptor (beta chain) sequence. Which antigen it targets is not known. Base-call qualities are not available, and no considerably larger clone is one nucleotide away. Using the deep immunoSEQ assay, TCR CDR3 regions were amplified from genomic DNA by multiplex PCR. Extracted genomic DNA from each cell subset was distributed evenly across all wells of several immunoSEQ 96-well plates, and each plate was treated as a replicate. Each replicate PCR for sorted subsets received about 0.2 ug genomic DNA, equal to about 30,000 T cell genomes. Purified libraries were quantified with a Qubit 3.0 fluorometer, sized on a Bioanalyzer 2100, and re-quantified with the KAPA Library Quantification kit. A separate single-read 150-cycle Illumina NextSeq 550 flow cell was used to sequence each immunoSEQ 96-well plate. The authors' analysis ran thus. The immunoSEQ output contained only junctional sequences without quality scores, so filtering could not match that applied to full-length reads. Sequences were annotated with PyIR, a Python wrapper for IgBLAST v1.9, and V/J genes and CDR3 were assigned using IMGT germline references. Reads were filtered out if the reads had weak V/J assignments (E-value above 1e-6), no CDR3, stop codons, out-of-frame junctions, or ambiguous translated residues. V3J clonotypes were defined as sequences sharing an identical inferred V gene, J gene, and CDR3 amino acid sequence. To compute the percentage overlap between repertoires, the number of shared unique clonotypes was divided by the size of the smaller repertoire. Repertoire richness was assessed with RTK rarefaction, the Chao1 estimator, and Recon v2.1 estimates of unobserved clonotypes. Generation probabilities were computed with OLGA for all TCRbeta clonotypes obtained by the gDNA method from a handful of donors. Drawn from immuneACCESS, this table holds only the in-frame rearrangements with V and J called that TCRdb kept. Clones are partly lost; checked studies trace under half to an unresolved V gene and leave the rest unexplained. That table gives V, J and clone size, and the DNA gave D and trimming. The sample table contains over 2,000,000 clones; only one count was recorded for around 93% of them. The ten largest clones represent about 1.6% of the sample.

The data were obtained in a study of shared clonotypes between healthy human individuals (dated by TCRdb to 2019 to 2021). For the study in its entirety: A couple of women and a few men aged 18 to 49 years were included in the cohort. Per donor, three plates each were used for CD4 naive and CD4 memory, two for CD8 naive, and one for CD8 memory. To estimate repertoire size and how much clonotypes are shared between individuals, the study performed deep sequencing of blood TCR repertoires from a few healthy adults. Libraries were prepared and TCR repertoires were sequenced by different laboratories using diverse techniques, in order to increase sequencing depth and limit assay-specific biases. Each donor's leukapheresis produced roughly between roughly 0.9 and 9 billion PBMCs.

CD8 naive samples were CD45RO-negative cells positively selected for CCR7, giving a CD45RA+CCR7+ population that excluded TemRA cells. The donors were healthy, HIV-negative adults who had no recently reported acute infections or vaccinations. Only Caucasian adults living in Nashville, Tennessee, USA were represented among the donors. Blood was obtained by leukapheresis, after which PBMCs were separated by Ficoll-Histopaque density gradient centrifugation and cryopreserved in liquid nitrogen vapor phase. Analytical flow cytometry was used to check the purity and quantity of every magnetically sorted T cell population. Each sorted fraction had its genomic DNA isolated and then quantified by UV absorbance on a Nanodrop 2000c. CDR1 and CDR2 are drawn from the germline V gene (reference sequence): PRHDT, FYEKMQ. Here V drops 5 bases and J drops 6 bases, and the junction holds 8 bases not matched to any gene. Measured from the cysteine to the phenylalanine, the CDR3 is 14 residues long. Of all the DNA, just the CDR3 is kept, 42 bases in frame from base 1.

On the study overall, not on this receptor specifically: Across a handful of donors, around 5.4% of naive CD4, 3% to 3.5% of naive CD8, 2.3% of memory CD4, and roughly 0.4% of memory CD8 clonotypes were shared. Incomplete sequencing was indicated by rarefaction of sorted-subset datasets, despite the large sequencing depth. The genetic and exposure-history diversity represented was limited by the small number of donors. Sampling was restricted to blood, and TCR repertoires in tissues likely differ from the TCR repertoires found in blood. Estimated clonotype richness was generally larger for naive than for memory subsets. Pairwise subsampling led to the expectation that sequencing depth would affect the degree of clonotype sharing among donors. Compared with non-shared clonotypes, clonotypes shared by all four sorted-subset donors had higher generation probabilities.

Sequenced sample: naive CD8+ T cells from PBMCs. Taken with the paper, the label for cell subset or site translates to: CD45RA+CCR7+. In this chain, TRBV13 is recombined with TRBJ2-7; TRBD1 fits 9 bases in the junction. This sequence was found in a man between 18 and 35 years old in good health. Some clones in this sample may be carry-over from other donors' samples. The CDR3 protein is CASSPGTGFAEQYF. The DNA reads TGTGCCAGCAGCCCCGGGACAGGGTTCGCCGAGCAGTACTTC.